The rows below give T cell receptor beta chains drawn from one sample of a study of blood T cell repertoires in COVID-19. Only in-frame clones appear in the TCRdb table, and some are missing; sequencing was by immunoSEQ multiplex PCR. The sample contains 200,000 to 250,000 clones, just over 85% of which appear only once. Sequenced: peripheral blood. These receptors all come from an elderly man with acute or convalescent COVID-19. Each CDR3 is given with its conserved first and last residue. Fields, in order: J gene, D gene, clone size, V gene, CDR3 protein, CDR3 DNA. The D gene is left open where the match is weak. For some rows the clone size is stated as once, few or many, or as a class when expanded; others skip it.

J gene: TRBJ1-6
D gene: TRBD1
clone size: .
V gene: TRBV30
CDR3 protein: CAWSASRTGDNSPLHF
CDR3 DNA: TGTGCCTGGAGTGCCTCTCGGACAGGGGATAATTCACCCCTCCACTTT

J gene: TRBJ2-1
D gene: TRBD1
clone size: .
V gene: TRBV6-2/TRBV6-3
CDR3 protein: CASSYPQGASIEQFF
CDR3 DNA: TGTGCCAGCAGTTACCCCCAGGGGGCGTCGATTGAGCAGTTCTTC

J gene: TRBJ2-3
D gene: .
clone size: .
V gene: TRBV5-1
CDR3 protein: CASSTTVLSTDTQYF
CDR3 DNA: TGCGCCAGCAGCACGACAGTTCTAAGCACAGATACGCAGTATTTT

J gene: TRBJ2-5
D gene: .
clone size: once
V gene: TRBV10-3
CDR3 protein: CAISRTVQETQYF
CDR3 DNA: TGTGCCATCAGTCGGACAGTTCAAGAGACCCAGTACTTC

J gene: TRBJ1-1
D gene: .
clone size: .
V gene: TRBV19
CDR3 protein: CASSTPLYRNTEAFF
CDR3 DNA: TGTGCCAGTAGTACCCCTTTATATCGGAACACTGAAGCTTTCTTT

J gene: TRBJ1-6
D gene: .
clone size: .
V gene: TRBV7-2
CDR3 protein: CASSRGLLVNSPLHF
CDR3 DNA: TGTGCCAGCAGCCGCGGGCTATTGGTTAATTCACCCCTCCACTTT

J gene: TRBJ1-1
D gene: .
clone size: .
V gene: TRBV9
CDR3 protein: CASSGEGGNTEAFF
CDR3 DNA: TGTGCCAGCAGCGGGGAGGGAGGGAACACTGAAGCTTTCTTT

J gene: TRBJ2-7
D gene: .
clone size: once
V gene: TRBV19
CDR3 protein: CASSFGTVAAYEQYF
CDR3 DNA: TGTGCCAGTAGTTTCGGGACTGTGGCGGCCTACGAGCAGTACTTC

J gene: TRBJ2-5
D gene: TRBD1
clone size: .
V gene: TRBV2
CDR3 protein: CASEPRRDRVWETQYF
CDR3 DNA: TGTGCCAGCGAGCCTAGGAGGGACAGGGTGTGGGAGACCCAGTACTTC

J gene: TRBJ1-4
D gene: TRBD1
clone size: .
V gene: TRBV5-1
CDR3 protein: CASSSTRTGGNEKLFF
CDR3 DNA: TGCGCCAGCAGCTCGACTAGAACAGGGGGAAACGAAAAACTGTTTTTT

J gene: TRBJ2-2
D gene: TRBD2
clone size: .
V gene: TRBV19
CDR3 protein: CASSIRLAGFTGELFF
CDR3 DNA: TGTGCCAGTAGTATCAGGCTAGCGGGTTTCACCGGGGAGCTGTTTTTT

J gene: TRBJ1-1
D gene: .
clone size: .
V gene: TRBV5-4
CDR3 protein: CASSLETGRGWTEAFF
CDR3 DNA: TGTGCCAGCAGCTTGGAGACGGGGAGAGGTTGGACTGAAGCTTTCTTT

J gene: TRBJ1-5
D gene: .
clone size: .
V gene: TRBV27
CDR3 protein: CASSQLGRGGRLPQHF
CDR3 DNA: TGTGCCAGCAGTCAACTAGGTCGGGGTGGGAGGCTGCCCCAGCATTTT

J gene: TRBJ2-5
D gene: TRBD2
clone size: .
V gene: TRBV5-4
CDR3 protein: CASSRGGTSGETQYF
CDR3 DNA: TGTGCCAGCAGCCGGGGCGGGACTAGCGGGGAGACCCAGTACTTC

J gene: TRBJ1-1
D gene: .
clone size: .
V gene: TRBV5-1
CDR3 protein: CASSLQGSEAFF
CDR3 DNA: TGCGCCAGCAGCCTACAGGGTAGTGAAGCTTTCTTT

J gene: TRBJ1-2
D gene: TRBD1
clone size: .
V gene: TRBV27
CDR3 protein: CASSLGRGTGTRGSYGYTF
CDR3 DNA: TGTGCCAGCAGTTTAGGTAGGGGGACAGGGACTCGCGGGAGCTATGGCTACACCTTC

J gene: TRBJ2-7
D gene: TRBD2
clone size: .
V gene: TRBV5-1
CDR3 protein: CASSFGTSGSYEQYF
CDR3 DNA: TGCGCCAGCAGCTTCGGGACTAGCGGTTCCTACGAGCAGTACTTC

J gene: TRBJ1-1
D gene: .
clone size: .
V gene: TRBV19
CDR3 protein: CASSLTNTEAFF
CDR3 DNA: TGTGCCAGTAGCCTAACGAACACTGAAGCTTTCTTT

J gene: TRBJ1-1
D gene: .
clone size: .
V gene: TRBV28
CDR3 protein: CASSLEVFPEAFF
CDR3 DNA: TGTGCCAGCAGTTTAGAGGTCTTCCCTGAAGCTTTCTTT

J gene: TRBJ1-5
D gene: TRBD1
clone size: .
V gene: TRBV29-1
CDR3 protein: CSAAGTGGQPQHF
CDR3 DNA: TGCAGCGCTGCCGGGACAGGGGGTCAGCCCCAGCATTTT